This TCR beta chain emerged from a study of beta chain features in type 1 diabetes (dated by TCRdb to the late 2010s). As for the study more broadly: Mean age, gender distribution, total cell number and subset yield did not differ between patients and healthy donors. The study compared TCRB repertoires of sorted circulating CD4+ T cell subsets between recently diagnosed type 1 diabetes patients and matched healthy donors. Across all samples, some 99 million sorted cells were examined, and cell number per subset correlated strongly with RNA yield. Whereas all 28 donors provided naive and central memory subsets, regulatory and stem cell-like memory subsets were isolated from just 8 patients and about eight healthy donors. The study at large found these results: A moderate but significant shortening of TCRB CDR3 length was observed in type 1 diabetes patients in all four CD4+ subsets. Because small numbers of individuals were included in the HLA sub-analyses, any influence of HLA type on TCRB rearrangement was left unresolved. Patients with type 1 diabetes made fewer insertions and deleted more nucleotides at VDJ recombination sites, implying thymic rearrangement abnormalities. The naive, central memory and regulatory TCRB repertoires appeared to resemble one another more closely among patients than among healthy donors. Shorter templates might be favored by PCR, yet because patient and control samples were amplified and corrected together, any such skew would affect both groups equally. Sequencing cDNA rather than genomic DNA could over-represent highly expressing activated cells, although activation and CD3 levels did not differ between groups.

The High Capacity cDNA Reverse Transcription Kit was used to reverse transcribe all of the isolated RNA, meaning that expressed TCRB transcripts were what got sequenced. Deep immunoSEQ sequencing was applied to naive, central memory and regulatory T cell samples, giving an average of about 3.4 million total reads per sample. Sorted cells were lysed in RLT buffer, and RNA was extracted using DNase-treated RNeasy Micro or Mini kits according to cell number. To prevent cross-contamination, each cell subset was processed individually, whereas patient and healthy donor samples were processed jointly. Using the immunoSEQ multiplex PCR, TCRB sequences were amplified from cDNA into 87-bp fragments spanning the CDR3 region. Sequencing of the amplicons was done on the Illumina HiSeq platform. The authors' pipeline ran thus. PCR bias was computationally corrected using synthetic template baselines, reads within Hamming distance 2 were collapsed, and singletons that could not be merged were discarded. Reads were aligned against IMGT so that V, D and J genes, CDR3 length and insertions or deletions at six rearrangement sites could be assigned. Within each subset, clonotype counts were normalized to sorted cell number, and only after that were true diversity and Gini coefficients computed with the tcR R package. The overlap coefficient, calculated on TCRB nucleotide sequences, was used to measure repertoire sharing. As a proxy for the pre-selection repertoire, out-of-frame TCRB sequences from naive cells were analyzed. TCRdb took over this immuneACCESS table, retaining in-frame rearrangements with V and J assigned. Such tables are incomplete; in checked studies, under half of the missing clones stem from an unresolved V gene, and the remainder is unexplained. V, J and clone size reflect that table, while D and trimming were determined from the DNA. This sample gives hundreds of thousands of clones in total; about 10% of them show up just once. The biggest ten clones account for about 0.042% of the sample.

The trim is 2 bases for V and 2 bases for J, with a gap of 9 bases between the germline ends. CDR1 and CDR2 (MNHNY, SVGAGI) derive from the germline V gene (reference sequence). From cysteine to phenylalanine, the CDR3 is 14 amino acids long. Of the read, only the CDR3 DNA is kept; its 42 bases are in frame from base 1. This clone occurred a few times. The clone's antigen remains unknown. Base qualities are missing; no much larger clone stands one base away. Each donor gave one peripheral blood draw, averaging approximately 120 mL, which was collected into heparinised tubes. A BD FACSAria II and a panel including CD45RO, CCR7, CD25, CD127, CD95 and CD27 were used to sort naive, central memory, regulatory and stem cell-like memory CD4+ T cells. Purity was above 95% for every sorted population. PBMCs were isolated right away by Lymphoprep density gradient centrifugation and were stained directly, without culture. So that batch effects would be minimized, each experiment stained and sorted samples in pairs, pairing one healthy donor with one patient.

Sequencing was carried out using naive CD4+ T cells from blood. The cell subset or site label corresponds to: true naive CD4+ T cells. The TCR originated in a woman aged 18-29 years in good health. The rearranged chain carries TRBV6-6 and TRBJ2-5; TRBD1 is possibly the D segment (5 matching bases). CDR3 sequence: CASSYTGLQETQYF. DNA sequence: TGTGCCAGCAGTTACACAGGATTACAAGAGACCCAGTACTTC.